A selection of T cell receptor beta chains follows, all from one sample in a study of T cells in Graves' hyperthyroidism and ophthalmopathy. Each CDR3 protein gets one entry after TCRdb re-called the multiplex PCR reads with MiXCR. The sample lists 500,000 to 650,000 distinct CDR3 sequences; about 15% were seen once. Material: blood. The receptors shown here come from a woman in her forties or fifties with Graves' ophthalmopathy. Both conserved end residues are part of each CDR3. Each record gives: clone size, D gene, J gene, CDR3 length, V gene, CDR3 protein, CDR3 DNA. D genes are given only for firm matches. Size is omitted from some rows. Given values are once, few, many or a class for expanded clones.

abundance: -
d_gene: TRBD2
j_gene: TRBJ2-2
len: 18
v_gene: TRBV7-2
CDR3aa: CASSRGLAGGTNTGELFF
CDR3nt: TGTGCCAGCAGCCGGGGACTAGCGGGAGGTACGAACACCGGGGAGCTGTTTTTT

abundance: few
d_gene: TRBD2
j_gene: TRBJ2-2
len: 14
v_gene: TRBV7-8
CDR3aa: CASSLLAGPGELFF
CDR3nt: TGTGCCAGCAGCCTTTTAGCGGGCCCCGGGGAGCTGTTTTTT

abundance: -
d_gene: -
j_gene: TRBJ2-7
len: 13
v_gene: TRBV10-3
CDR3aa: CAITGAVTSEQYF
CDR3nt: TGTGCCATCACAGGGGCGGTAACTAGCGAGCAGTACTTC

abundance: many
d_gene: TRBD1
j_gene: TRBJ1-1
len: 13
v_gene: TRBV2
CDR3aa: CASSTDRGTEAFF
CDR3nt: TGTGCCAGCAGTACCGACAGGGGAACTGAAGCTTTCTTT

abundance: -
d_gene: -
j_gene: TRBJ1-1
len: 14
v_gene: TRBV20-1
CDR3aa: CSASMAGDYDEAFF
CDR3nt: TGCAGTGCTAGTATGGCAGGGGATTACGATGAAGCTTTCTTT

abundance: many
d_gene: -
j_gene: TRBJ2-3
len: 18
v_gene: TRBV9
CDR3aa: CASNRSPSKGDTTDTQYF
CDR3nt: TGTGCCAGCAACCGCTCCCCAAGTAAGGGAGACACCACAGATACGCAGTATTTT

abundance: -
d_gene: TRBD1
j_gene: TRBJ2-5
len: 14
v_gene: TRBV6-5
CDR3aa: CASTQGQGAETQYF
CDR3nt: TGTGCCAGCACCCAAGGACAGGGAGCAGAGACCCAGTACTTC

abundance: many
d_gene: TRBD2
j_gene: TRBJ2-5
len: 15
v_gene: TRBV7-6
CDR3aa: CASSPTSGSLETQYF
CDR3nt: TGTGCCAGCAGCCCGACTAGCGGGAGCTTGGAGACCCAGTACTTC

abundance: -
d_gene: TRBD1
j_gene: TRBJ1-2
len: 13
v_gene: TRBV6-2/TRBV6-3
CDR3aa: CASSYRTGYGYTF
CDR3nt: TGTGCCAGCAGTTACCGGACAGGGTATGGCTACACCTTC

abundance: many
d_gene: -
j_gene: TRBJ2-7
len: 14
v_gene: TRBV6-1
CDR3aa: CASSEGPGAYEQYF
CDR3nt: TGTGCCAGCAGTGAAGGTCCGGGAGCCTACGAGCAGTACTTC

abundance: many
d_gene: -
j_gene: TRBJ2-7
len: 14
v_gene: TRBV5-1
CDR3aa: CASSPSRQAYEQYF
CDR3nt: TGCGCCAGCAGCCCCTCTAGACAAGCCTACGAGCAGTACTTC

abundance: many
d_gene: TRBD2
j_gene: TRBJ2-1
len: 16
v_gene: TRBV2
CDR3aa: CASSSSGRALGNEQFF
CDR3nt: TGTGCCAGCAGTAGTAGCGGGAGGGCCTTAGGGAATGAGCAGTTCTTC

abundance: few
d_gene: TRBD1
j_gene: TRBJ2-1
len: 12
v_gene: TRBV20-1
CDR3aa: CSARTGWYEQFF
CDR3nt: TGCAGTGCAAGGACAGGCTGGTATGAGCAGTTCTTC

abundance: many
d_gene: -
j_gene: TRBJ2-3
len: 15
v_gene: TRBV20-1
CDR3aa: CSARDRTGPTDTQYF
CDR3nt: TGCAGTGCTAGAGATCGAACAGGGCCCACAGATACGCAGTATTTT

abundance: many
d_gene: TRBD2
j_gene: TRBJ2-1
len: 15
v_gene: TRBV7-2
CDR3aa: CASSLVGLAGNEQFF
CDR3nt: TGTGCCAGCAGCTTAGTTGGACTAGCGGGAAATGAGCAGTTCTTC

abundance: many
d_gene: -
j_gene: TRBJ2-7
len: 14
v_gene: TRBV20-1
CDR3aa: CSVPPLAASYEQYF
CDR3nt: TGCAGTGTCCCCCCACTAGCTGCCTCCTACGAGCAGTACTTC

abundance: few
d_gene: TRBD2
j_gene: TRBJ2-3
len: 16
v_gene: TRBV5-4
CDR3aa: CASSLGLAGGMGTQYF
CDR3nt: TGTGCCAGCAGCTTAGGACTAGCGGGAGGGATGGGTACGCAGTATTTT

abundance: many
d_gene: -
j_gene: TRBJ2-3
len: 16
v_gene: TRBV11-2
CDR3aa: CASSLVAGSVTDTQYF
CDR3nt: TGTGCCAGCAGCTTGGTGGCGGGATCTGTGACAGATACGCAGTATTTT

abundance: many
d_gene: -
j_gene: TRBJ2-4
len: 12
v_gene: TRBV6-1
CDR3aa: CASSKIQNIQYF
CDR3nt: TGTGCCAGCAGTAAGATCCAAAACATTCAGTACTTC

abundance: few
d_gene: -
j_gene: TRBJ1-5
len: 11
v_gene: TRBV20-1
CDR3aa: CSASFGQPQHF
CDR3nt: TGCAGTGCTAGTTTTGGTCAGCCCCAGCATTTT

abundance: many
d_gene: TRBD1
j_gene: TRBJ2-1
len: 12
v_gene: TRBV29-1
CDR3aa: CSAAQGYNEQFF
CDR3nt: TGCAGCGCTGCACAGGGGTACAATGAGCAGTTCTTC

abundance: many
d_gene: TRBD2
j_gene: TRBJ2-2
len: 16
v_gene: TRBV24-1
CDR3aa: CATSDSAGANTGELFF
CDR3nt: TGTGCCACCAGTGATTCGGCGGGAGCGAACACCGGGGAGCTGTTTTTT

abundance: -
d_gene: TRBD1
j_gene: TRBJ1-2
len: 15
v_gene: TRBV12-3/TRBV12-4
CDR3aa: CASSSAGTGGIGYTF
CDR3nt: TGTGCCAGCAGTTCCGCCGGGACAGGGGGCATTGGCTACACCTTC

abundance: -
d_gene: -
j_gene: TRBJ2-6
len: 16
v_gene: TRBV5-1
CDR3aa: CASSQQTGTGANVLTF
CDR3nt: TGCGCCAGCAGCCAACAAACAGGGACAGGGGCCAACGTCCTGACTTTC

abundance: -
d_gene: -
j_gene: TRBJ1-1
len: 16
v_gene: TRBV18
CDR3aa: CASSPRIGTKNTEAFF
CDR3nt: TGTGCCAGCTCACCTCGCATCGGGACAAAGAACACTGAAGCTTTCTTT

abundance: few
d_gene: TRBD2
j_gene: TRBJ2-7
len: 15
v_gene: TRBV29-1
CDR3aa: CSVLSGLAGSYEQYF
CDR3nt: TGCAGCGTTTTATCGGGGCTAGCGGGATCCTACGAGCAGTACTTC

abundance: many
d_gene: -
j_gene: TRBJ1-6
len: 15
v_gene: TRBV20-1
CDR3aa: CSASLVQGNNSPLHF
CDR3nt: TGCAGTGCTAGTTTAGTGCAGGGAAATAATTCACCCCTCCACTTT

abundance: -
d_gene: -
j_gene: TRBJ1-2
len: 14
v_gene: TRBV6-5
CDR3aa: CASSYSGDWRGYTF
CDR3nt: TGTGCCAGCAGTTATTCAGGGGATTGGCGGGGCTACACCTTC

abundance: many
d_gene: -
j_gene: TRBJ1-1
len: 15
v_gene: TRBV27
CDR3aa: CASSGLSWGNTEAFF
CDR3nt: TGTGCCAGCAGCGGTCTGAGCTGGGGGAACACTGAAGCTTTCTTT

abundance: many
d_gene: TRBD1
j_gene: TRBJ1-2
len: 13
v_gene: TRBV18
CDR3aa: CASSWGQNYGYTF
CDR3nt: TGTGCCAGCTCTTGGGGACAGAACTATGGCTACACCTTC

abundance: many
d_gene: -
j_gene: TRBJ2-3
len: 14
v_gene: TRBV28
CDR3aa: CASSTDSGRGTQYF
CDR3nt: TGTGCCAGCAGTACGGACAGCGGCCGTGGTACGCAGTATTTT

abundance: many
d_gene: TRBD2
j_gene: TRBJ2-5
len: 17
v_gene: TRBV20-1
CDR3aa: CSARDALAGGPGETQYF
CDR3nt: TGCAGTGCTAGAGATGCCCTAGCGGGAGGGCCGGGAGAGACCCAGTACTTC

abundance: many
d_gene: -
j_gene: TRBJ1-5
len: 13
v_gene: TRBV18
CDR3aa: CASSPPMVQPQHF
CDR3nt: TGTGCCAGCTCACCACCGATGGTTCAGCCCCAGCATTTT

abundance: -
d_gene: -
j_gene: TRBJ2-1
len: 13
v_gene: TRBV4-3
CDR3aa: CASSQDTNYEQFF
CDR3nt: TGCGCCAGCAGCCAAGATACGAACTATGAGCAGTTCTTC

abundance: -
d_gene: -
j_gene: TRBJ2-7
len: 16
v_gene: TRBV4-2
CDR3aa: CASSQEAGGSAYEQYF
CDR3nt: TGTGCCAGCAGCCAAGAAGCAGGGGGGTCGGCCTACGAGCAGTACTTC

abundance: many
d_gene: -
j_gene: TRBJ1-1
len: 13
v_gene: TRBV30
CDR3aa: CAWSGDTNTEAFF
CDR3nt: TGTGCCTGGAGCGGCGACACGAACACTGAAGCTTTCTTT